This T cell receptor beta chain stems from a study of blood T cell repertoires in COVID-19. The wider study: Collection of acute and convalescent COVID-19 samples took place in the United States, Italy and Spain. Sources were T cells, B-cell-depleted T cells, or PBMCs; the material itself was cDNA or gDNA.

A single count supports this clone. Per the authors' pipeline: By means of reference gene primer amplification, nucleated cell counts were estimated. Profiled with immunoSEQ multiplex PCR; TCRdb holds only in-frame clones, not every one. Clone size and the V and J calls come from that table; the DNA yielded D and trimming. In the table there are about 240,000 clones, roughly 76% of which are singletons. It was during active infection that Seattle patients were enrolled and then longitudinally followed. V dropped 10 bases and J dropped 0 bases, with 15 bases sitting between them. The CDR3 has 14 residues. Germline V gene sequence: CDR1 SNHLY, CDR2 FYNNEI.

The specimen was peripheral blood. V gene TRBV2 combines with J gene TRBJ1-1; D may be TRBD1 (5 bases). The source of this sequence is an elderly woman with COVID-19, enrolled during active disease. The CDR3 loop reads CATRQNTMNTEAFF. The DNA of the CDR3 is TGTGCCACCCGACAGAATACCATGAACACTGAAGCTTTCTTT.